This T cell receptor (beta chain) was sequenced for a study of OX40 agonist ivuxolimab in advanced cancers. Findings of the study overall: Partial responders dosed at 0.1-3.0 mg/kg displayed clonal expansion ranking among the lowest. By week 6 at 0.1 to 3.0 mg/kg, blood CD4+ and CD8+ T cells had expanded clonally.

Prior autoimmune disease or systemic immunosuppression barred patients. Sampling times: baseline, cycle 4 day 1, cycle 7 day 1. Assay: immunoSEQ multiplex PCR; the TCRdb copy retains only in-frame clones and omits some. The sample has approximately 49,000 clones; under 90% are singletons. As concerns this clone: The antigen remains unidentified. A read error may produce the germline difference seen at one junction end. The sample contains more than one DNA sequence encoding this CDR3.

The CDR3 spans 13 residues. Looked up from germline, CDR1 is SNHLY and CDR2 is FYNNEI. This receptor was taken from an adult with an advanced solid tumor such as melanoma, head and neck, liver or kidney cancer. The chain combines TRBV2 with TRBJ1-1; tentative D call: TRBD1 (5 bases). The sample in question was CD4+ or CD8+ T cells sorted from blood, obtained in a trial of the OX40 agonist ivuxolimab. In DNA form, the CDR3 reads TGTGCCAGCATCGGGACTGTGAACACTGAGGCTTTCTTT. This encodes CASIGTVNTEAFF.